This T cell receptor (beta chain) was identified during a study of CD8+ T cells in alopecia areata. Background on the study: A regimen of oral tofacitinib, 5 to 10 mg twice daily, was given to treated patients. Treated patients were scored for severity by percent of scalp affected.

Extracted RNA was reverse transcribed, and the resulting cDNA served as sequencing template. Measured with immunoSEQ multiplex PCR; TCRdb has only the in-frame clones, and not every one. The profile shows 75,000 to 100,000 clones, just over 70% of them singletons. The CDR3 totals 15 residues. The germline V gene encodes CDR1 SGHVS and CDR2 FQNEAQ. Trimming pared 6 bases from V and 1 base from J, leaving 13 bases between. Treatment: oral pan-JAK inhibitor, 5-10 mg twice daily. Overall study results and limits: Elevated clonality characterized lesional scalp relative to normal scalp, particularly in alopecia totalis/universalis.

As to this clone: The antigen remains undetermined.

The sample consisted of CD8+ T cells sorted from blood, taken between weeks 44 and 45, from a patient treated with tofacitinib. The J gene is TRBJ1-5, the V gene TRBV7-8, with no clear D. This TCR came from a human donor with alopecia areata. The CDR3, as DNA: TGTGCCAGCAGTCCCGGGCGGGGAAGCAATCAGCCCCAGCATTTT. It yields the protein CASSPGRGSNQPQHF.